This passage covers 32 T cell receptor beta chains from one sample sequenced in a study of T cells in Graves' hyperthyroidism and ophthalmopathy. The TCR beta CDR3 regions underwent amplification using RNA transcripts as the source. First-round RT-PCR targeting the TCR CDR3 was performed with the HTBI primer set. TCRdb re-called the multiplex PCR reads through MiXCR, storing one row per CDR3 protein. The table shows around 600,000 distinct CDR3 sequences, with more than 14% occurring only once. The sequencing sample was made of blood. These receptors all stem from a woman in her forties or fifties with Graves' ophthalmopathy.

The sample holds a few counts of this clonotype. This chain links TRBV12-3 or TRBV12-4 with TRBJ2-1; 9 positions agree with TRBD2. The CDR3 totals 16 residues. V was pared by 4 bases and J by 7 bases, with 11 bases of the junction left unmatched. This CDR3 reads CASSSPISGSSNEQFF. The CDR3 DNA is TGTGCCAGCAGTTCCCCGATTAGCGGGAGTTCAAATGAGCAGTTCTTC.

This clonotype was seen repeatedly, ten times or more. The chain carries TRBV20-1 and TRBJ1-1; a possible D gene is TRBD1 (5 bases). Germline CDR1 is DFQATT and CDR2 is SNEGSKA (reference sequence). V lost 6 bases, J lost 1 base, and 18 bases lay in between. CDR3 length: 15 amino acids. CDR3 in amino acids: CSAQRPGRGNTEAFF. CDR3 DNA: TGCAGTGCCCAGAGGCCAGGGAGGGGGAACACTGAAGCTTTCTTT.

This clonotype was observed many times. This chain connects TRBV7-2 to TRBJ2-5; D tentatively reads TRBD1 or TRBD2 (5 bases each). This CDR3 spans 14 amino acids. Germline CDR1 reads SGHTA; CDR2 reads FQGNSA. Trimming cost V 3 bases and J 5 bases, with 13 bases left between them. CDR3 nucleotides: TGTGCCAGCAGCTTCAGGGCGGGTATGGAGACCCAGTACTTC. Its translation is CASSFRAGMETQYF.

The chain couples TRBV27 to TRBJ2-5, with 8 positions matching TRBD2. The CDR3 is made up of 16 amino acids. After removal of 2 bases from V and 1 base from J, the junction contained 6 bases not matched to a gene. Per the germline V gene, CDR1 is MNHEY and CDR2 is SMNVEV (reference sequence). CDR3 residues: CASSLAAGALQETQYF. The CDR3 coding sequence is TGTGCCAGCAGTTTAGCAGCGGGAGCGCTCCAAGAGACCCAGTACTTC.

This clonotype was recorded at least ten times. The rearrangement links TRBV6-5 to TRBJ2-5; the D gene could be TRBD1 or TRBD2 (5 bases each). Trimming shortened V by 1 base and J by 4 bases, and 7 bases separated the two germline ends. The CDR3 is 13 amino acids. Germline V CDR1 and CDR2: MNHEY, SVGAGI. The DNA for the CDR3 is TGTGCCAGCAGTTACTGGGGGTCAGAGACCCAGTACTTC. This sequence encodes CASSYWGSETQYF.

This clonotype came up many times. The chain recombines TRBV6-2 or TRBV6-3 with TRBJ2-1, with 10 positions matching TRBD2. The CDR3 totals 15 residues. Unmatched junction bases numbered 7, after V lost 4 bases and J lost 7 bases. Germline V gene lookup returns CDR1 MNHEY and CDR2 SVGEGT. For the CDR3, the DNA is TGTGCCAGCAGTTCTAGCGGGAGTGCTCGAAATGAGCAGTTCTTC. Its protein product is CASSSSGSARNEQFF.

This clonotype was seen only a few times. The chain combines TRBV12-5 with TRBJ2-2; D remains ambiguous. Germline V gene lookup returns CDR1 LGHNT and CDR2 FRNRAP. The CDR3 covers 13 residues. Trimming took off 0 bases at V and 6 bases at J, with 5 bases between the two ends. The DNA for the CDR3 is TGTGCTAGTGGTTTGGTACCCGCCGGGGAGCTGTTTTTT. Protein: CASGLVPAGELFF.

The V and J genes are TRBV24-1 and TRBJ2-1, with TRBD2 matching 8 bases. The V gene end was trimmed by 4 bases and the J gene end by 4 bases; junction bases not matched to a gene: 8. Germline loops: CDR1 KGHDR, CDR2 SFDVKD. This CDR3 has 16 residues. The CDR3 protein is CATSDPAGGHYNEQFF. As DNA, the CDR3 is TGTGCCACCAGTGACCCCGCGGGGGGACATTACAATGAGCAGTTCTTC.

In this sample, this clonotype turned up a few times. The gene calls are TRBV9 and TRBJ1-3; D uncertain. The CDR3 runs 14 residues. V dropped 0 bases and J dropped 4 bases, with 8 bases sitting between them. Looked up from germline, CDR1 is SGDLS and CDR2 is YYNGEE. DNA of the CDR3: TGTGCCAGCAGCGTAGCTGCCCAAGGAAACACCATATATTTT. As protein: CASSVAAQGNTIYF.

The rearrangement joins TRBV7-9 to TRBJ2-5; 8 bases align to TRBD2. After removal of 4 bases from V and 4 bases from J, the junction contained 2 bases not matched to a gene. CDR3 length equals 13 residues. CDR1 is SEHNR, CDR2 FQNEAQ, per germline (reference sequence). CDR3 nucleotide sequence: TGTGCCAGCAGCTGGAGCGGGAGAGAGACCCAGTACTTC. This encodes CASSWSGRETQYF.

The rearrangement uses TRBV6-1 and TRBJ1-4, with a possible D match to TRBD1 (5 bases). V dropped 6 bases and J dropped 6 bases, with 14 bases sitting between them. CDR1 is MNHNS, CDR2 SASEGT, per germline. This CDR3 comprises 14 residues. In DNA form, the CDR3 reads TGTGCCAGCAGGGCCGGGGCATGGGATGAAAAACTGTTTTTT. It yields the protein CASRAGAWDEKLFF.

The rearrangement uses TRBV28 and TRBJ1-2; perhaps TRBD1 as D (5 bases). This CDR3 is built from 15 residues. Trimming shortened V by 7 bases and J by 0 bases, and 15 bases separated the two germline ends. The V gene's germline CDR1 is MDHEN and CDR2 SYDVKM. In DNA form, the CDR3 reads TGTGCCAGCATTCCACAGGTGTGGGCTAACTATGGCTACACCTTC. Translation gives CASIPQVWANYGYTF.

This clonotype was counted ten times or more. V gene TRBV20-1 combines with J gene TRBJ2-4; TRBD2 matches 8 bases. This CDR3 has 16 residues. The germline V gene encodes CDR1 DFQATT and CDR2 SNEGSKA (reference sequence). Unmatched junction bases numbered 13, after V lost 0 bases and J lost 9 bases. The DNA of the CDR3 is TGCAGTGCTAGAGATTTCCTAGCGGGCCCAGTGGGCATTCAGTACTTC. It specifies CSARDFLAGPVGIQYF.

This clonotype has ten or more counts. CDR3 loop: CASSSPTSGSYEQYF. CDR3 DNA: TGTGCCAGCAGCTCACCGACTAGCGGTTCTTACGAGCAGTACTTC. The V and J genes are TRBV7-9 and TRBJ2-7, with TRBD2 matching 9 bases. CDR1 and CDR2 (germline): SEHNR, FQNEAQ (reference sequence). The CDR3 consists of 15 residues. With V trimmed by 4 bases and J by 4 bases, 8 bases remained unmatched.

The genes are TRBV12-3 or TRBV12-4 and TRBJ2-1, with 7 nucleotides matching TRBD1. V was clipped by 10 bases and J by 10 bases; unmatched bases: 13. The CDR3 has 13 residues. Here the CDR3 reads CATQDRPNYEQFF. DNA for the CDR3: TGTGCCACCCAGGACAGGCCGAACTACGAGCAGTTCTTC.

V usage is TRBV6-1 and J usage is TRBJ2-1; no definite D call. Per germline, CDR1 MNHNS and CDR2 SASEGT. With 9 bases removed from V and 5 bases from J, the gap between germline ends came to 5 bases. This CDR3 region has 10 residues. CDR3 sequence reads: CASRHNEQFF. The CDR3 DNA reads as TGTGCCAGTCGGCACAATGAGCAGTTCTTC.

This clonotype was counted ten times or more. The chain couples TRBV6-1 to TRBJ2-6; D is perhaps TRBD1 or TRBD2 (5 bases each). Germline lookup yields CDR1 MNHNS and CDR2 SASEGT. CDR3 length equals 16 residues. With 6 bases removed from V and 4 bases from J, the gap between germline ends came to 16 bases. CDR3 protein: CASRETGLEGANVLTF. DNA of the CDR3: TGTGCCAGCAGGGAAACAGGACTGGAAGGGGCCAACGTCCTGACTTTC.

This clonotype was seen ten or more times. This sequence joins TRBV20-1 and TRBJ2-3; D possibly corresponds to TRBD2 (6 bases). Germline CDR1 and CDR2: DFQATT and SNEGSKA (reference sequence). The CDR3 covers 13 residues. V lost 3 bases, J lost 2 bases, and 9 bases lay in between. CDR3 sequence reads: CSASGTYTDTQYF. The CDR3 DNA is TGCAGTGCTAGTGGGACTTACACAGATACGCAGTATTTT.

About this clonotype itself: This may stem from a read error, because a much larger clone lies one nucleotide away. The chain couples TRBV19 to TRBJ2-5; 9 nucleotides agree with TRBD1. Germline V CDR1 and CDR2: LNHDA, SQIVND (reference sequence). The CDR3 has 16 residues. The J segment lost 7 bases and the V segment lost 5 bases, leaving 14 bases of the junction unmatched. CDR3 in amino acids: CASSVRQGVKRGTQYF. The CDR3 coding sequence is TGTGCCAGTAGTGTCCGACAGGGGGTAAAGCGAGGGACCCAGTACTTC.

This clonotype was counted ten times or more. The chain combines TRBV7-2 with TRBJ1-2; maybe TRBD1 (6 bases). CDR1 is SGHTA, CDR2 FQGNSA, per germline. Trimming pared 5 bases from V and 9 bases from J, leaving 16 bases between. The CDR3 sequence is 13 residues long. CDR3 coding DNA: TGTGCCAGCAGCCGGACAGTGCTGTATAGCTACACCTTC. This sequence encodes CASSRTVLYSYTF.

This clonotype was detected only a few times. This chain connects TRBV3-1 to TRBJ2-3, with TRBD2 identical over 14 bases. J lost 4 bases, V lost 4 bases, and 10 bases had no gene match. This CDR3 is built from 18 residues. CDR1 is LGHDT and CDR2 is YNNKEL in the germline V gene (reference sequence). Written as DNA, the CDR3 is TGTGCCAGCAGCCGACTAGCGGGAGGGCCGGGGGTCGCAGATACGCAGTATTTT. Translated: CASSRLAGGPGVADTQYF.

This clonotype was counted many times. The chain is built from TRBV13 and TRBJ2-7, with TRBD2 matching over 12 bases. Germline V gene lookup returns CDR1 PRHDT and CDR2 FYEKMQ (reference sequence). CDR3 size: 18 residues. V lost 4 bases to trimming and J lost 0 bases; unmatched junction nucleotides: 10. This CDR3 is CASSSSPGLAGSSYEQYF. DNA for the CDR3: TGTGCCAGCAGCTCAAGCCCGGGACTAGCGGGCTCCTCCTACGAGCAGTACTTC. The entire variable domain, with the rest obtained from reference TRBV13 and TRBJ2-7, is as follows: AAGVIQSPRHLIKEKRETATLKCYPIPRHDTVYWYQQGPGQDPQFLISFYEKMQSDKGSIPDRFSAQQFSDYHSELNMSSLELGDSALYFCASSSSPGLAGSSYEQYFGPGTRLTVT.

V gene TRBV10-3 combines with J gene TRBJ1-5; D unresolved. Germline V lookup: CDR1 ENHRY, CDR2 SYGVKD. V was trimmed by 0 bases and J by 9 bases, leaving 6 bases between them. CDR3 length: 12 residues. CDR3 sequence reads: CAISESQGPQHF. Here the CDR3 DNA reads TGTGCCATCAGTGAGTCTCAAGGGCCCCAGCATTTT.

The rearrangement uses TRBV6-1 and TRBJ1-5; the D gene is possibly TRBD1 (5 bases). V was cut by 10 bases and J by 2 bases, with 15 bases left in between. CDR1 is MNHNS and CDR2 is SASEGT in the germline V gene. This CDR3 region has 14 residues. CDR3 coding DNA: TGTGCCACCCAGGGACTTCTTGGCAATCAGCCCCAGCATTTT. Its translation: CATQGLLGNQPQHF.

The V call is TRBV15, the J call TRBJ2-1, with D possibly being TRBD1 (6 bases). Germline loops: CDR1 LNHNV, CDR2 YYDKDF (reference sequence). The CDR3 runs to 16 residues. Trimming took 0 bases from V and 4 from J, leaving 13 bases between them. This CDR3 reads CATSRELAGAYNEQFF. The CDR3, as DNA: TGTGCCACCAGCAGAGAACTGGCAGGGGCGTACAATGAGCAGTTCTTC. The full variable domain, with the rest looked up from reference TRBV15 and TRBJ2-1, is DAMVIQNPRYQVTQFGKPVTLSCSQTLNHNVMYWYQQKSSQAPKLLFHYYDKDFNNEADTPDNFQSRRPNTSFCFLDIRSPGLGDTAMYLCATSRELAGAYNEQFFGPGTRLTVL.

The sample holds many counts of this clonotype. The chain employs TRBV28 and TRBJ1-1; 7 nucleotides match TRBD1. The CDR3 is made up of 14 amino acids. The J segment lost 4 bases and the V segment lost 2 bases, leaving 4 bases of the junction unmatched. Germline V gene sequence: CDR1 MDHEN, CDR2 SYDVKM. The CDR3 region is CASSLSQGGTEAFF. The CDR3 DNA follows: TGTGCCAGCAGTTTAAGTCAGGGGGGCACTGAAGCTTTCTTT.

This clonotype was seen ten or more times. The chain joins TRBV7-3 to TRBJ2-1; TRBD2 matches 7 bases. CDR3 size: 15 residues. With 4 bases clipped from V and 6 bases from J, the junction kept 9 bases outside the gene matches. Per the germline V gene, CDR1 is SGHTA and CDR2 is FQGTGA. CDR3 in amino acids: CASSSLAGVPNEQFF. The DNA for the CDR3 is TGTGCCAGCAGCTCCCTGGCGGGGGTACCCAATGAGCAGTTCTTC.

Comments on this clonotype: The junction differs from germline at one of its ends, possibly a read error. The V call is TRBV7-3, the J call TRBJ2-1; TRBD2 might be the D (5 bases). CDR1 and CDR2 from the germline V gene are SGHTA and FQGTGA. The CDR3 spans 15 residues. The CDR3 DNA sequence: TGTGCCAGCAGCTTACGGGGAAGCGACTACAATAAGCAGTTCTTC. Protein product: CASSLRGSDYNKQFF.

About this clonotype: The junction shows a germline mismatch at one end, possibly a read error. The CDR3, as DNA: TGCAGCGTTATAGCGACACAAAAGCAGGGCACTGGAGCTTTCTTT. It translates to CSVIATQKQGTGAFF. The rearrangement links TRBV29-1 to TRBJ1-1, with D tentatively TRBD1 (5 bases). Germline CDR1 reads SQVTM; CDR2 reads ANQGSEA. This CDR3 is built from 15 residues.

This clonotype was counted at least ten times. The chain uses TRBV7-2 and TRBJ2-1; 9 bases agree with TRBD2. Losses at the gene ends were 1 base for V and 2 bases for J; bases not matched to a gene: 3. This CDR3 is 16 amino acids long. CDR1 and CDR2 from the germline V gene are SGHTA and FQGNSA. As DNA, the CDR3 is TGTGCCAGCAGCTTAGTTCGCGGGAGGGCCTACAATGAGCAGTTCTTC. Encoded protein: CASSLVRGRAYNEQFF.

A remark on this clonotype: The CDR3 end shows no conserved phenylalanine or tryptophan, and so a read error is likely. J is TRBJ2-1 and V is TRBV28; tentatively, D is TRBD2 (6 bases). The CDR3 spans 15 residues. Trimming removed 4 bases at V and 4 bases at J, with 14 bases between. Germline V gives CDR1 MDHEN, CDR2 SYDVKM. CDR3 loop: CASSWEAGPYNEQFS. The DNA of the CDR3 is TGTGCCAGCAGTTGGGAAGCGGGTCCGTACAATGAGCAGTTCTCC.

The chain recombines TRBV7-9 with TRBJ2-1; 13 nucleotides line up with TRBD2. This CDR3 has 18 amino acids. Germline V gene sequence: CDR1 SEHNR, CDR2 FQNEAQ (reference sequence). The V segment lost 0 bases and the J segment 7 bases; nucleotides outside the gene matches: 9. CDR3 DNA sequence: TGTGCCAGCAGCTTAGCGACTAGCGGGAGGTATGATAAAAATGAGCAGTTCTTC. As protein: CASSLATSGRYDKNEQFF.